In this sample, the clone carrying this TCR beta chain turned up a few times. The antigen remains unidentified. This record comes from a study of blood T cells in healthy people across ages. Study-wide results and limits: Long-lived donors had more naive CD4+ cells and higher diversity than aged donors.

V was pared by 3 bases and J by 1 base, with 9 bases of the junction left unmatched. CDR1 and CDR2 from the germline V gene are LGHNA and YNFKEQ. The CDR3 length is 16 residues. Using a J-beta primer mix together with a sample-barcoded 5' primer, a second PCR was run for roughly 6 to 11 cycles. One entry per CDR3 protein results from TCRdb running MiXCR on the 5' RACE reads. The sample has about 680,000 distinct CDR3 sequences, over 45% seen once. The sequence was obtained from a woman aged 55-70 years in good health. The chain employs TRBV4-2 and TRBJ2-7, with 7 positions matching TRBD2. The specimen sequenced was blood. CDR3 sequence (DNA): TGTGCCAGCAGCCAGGTTTTCGCGGGAGCTTCCTACGAGCAGTACTTC. Its protein product is CASSQVFAGASYEQYF.